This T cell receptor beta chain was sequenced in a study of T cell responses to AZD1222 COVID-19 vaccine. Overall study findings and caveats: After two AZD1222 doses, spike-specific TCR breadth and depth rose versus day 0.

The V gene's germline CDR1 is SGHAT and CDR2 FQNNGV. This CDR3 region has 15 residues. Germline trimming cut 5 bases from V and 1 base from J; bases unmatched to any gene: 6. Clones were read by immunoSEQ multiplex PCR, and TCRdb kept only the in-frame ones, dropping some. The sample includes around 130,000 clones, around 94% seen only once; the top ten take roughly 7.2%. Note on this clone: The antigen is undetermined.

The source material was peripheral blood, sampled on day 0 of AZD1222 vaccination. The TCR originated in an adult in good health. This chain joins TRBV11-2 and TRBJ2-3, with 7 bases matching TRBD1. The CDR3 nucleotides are TGTGCCAGCAGCCTACCGGGACAGCGCACAGATACGCAGTATTTT. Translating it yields CASSLPGQRTDTQYF.